This T cell receptor (beta chain) came from a study of OX40 agonist ivuxolimab in advanced cancers. Overall study: Participants could have had prior anti-PD-1, anti-PD-L1 or anti-CTLA-4 therapy, and approximately 40% had some. Partial responses occurred in three patients (one hepatocellular carcinoma, two cutaneous melanoma).

Autoimmune disease history or systemic immunosuppression was exclusionary. The ends lost 3 bases at V and 0 bases at J; junction bases unmatched: 19. This CDR3 is 20 amino acids long. Germline V lookup: CDR1 SNHLY, CDR2 FYNNEI. Clones were sequenced by immunoSEQ multiplex PCR, and TCRdb holds only the in-frame ones, with some missing. The sample has 50,000 to 75,000 clones; approximately 91% are singletons. The receptor comes from an adult with an advanced solid tumor such as melanoma, head and neck, liver or kidney cancer. Sequenced material: CD4+ or CD8+ T cells sorted from blood, taken in a trial of the OX40 agonist ivuxolimab. The rearrangement uses TRBV2 and TRBJ1-2; 7 bases are shared with TRBD1. The CDR3 sequence is CASSDDGLYLRDRANYGYTF. The CDR3 bases are TGTGCCAGCAGTGACGATGGCTTATACCTCCGGGACAGAGCTAACTATGGCTACACCTTC.